A selection of T cell receptor beta chains follows, all from one sample in a study of T cell responses to AZD1222 COVID-19 vaccine. Profiled with immunoSEQ multiplex PCR; TCRdb holds only in-frame clones, not every one. The table lists about 150,000 clones, 93% of them singletons, with 5% to 5.5% in the top ten. This sample comprised peripheral blood, obtained on day 0 of AZD1222 vaccination. Every receptor here comes from an adult in good health. Each CDR3 is given with its conserved first and last residue. Each record gives: CDR3 protein, CDR3 DNA, J gene, V gene, D gene, clone size. The D gene is left open where the match is weak. Not every row has a clone size; where given, it reads once, few, many or a size class.

CASSVYGNEKLFF	TGTGCCAGCAGTGTTTACGGTAATGAAAAACTGTTTTTT	TRBJ1-4	TRBV2	NA	NA
CASSHRLAGEGDTQYF	TGTGCCAGCAGCCACCGACTAGCGGGAGAGGGAGATACGCAGTATTTT	TRBJ2-3	TRBV4-2	TRBD2	NA
CASRSMSGTGNRLFF	TGTGCCAGCAGGTCAATGTCCGGGACAGGGAACCGACTCTTCTTC	TRBJ2-7	TRBV13	TRBD1	NA
CASSPGPQETQYF	TGTGCCAGCAGCCCGGGACCGCAAGAGACCCAGTACTTC	TRBJ2-5	TRBV11-3	NA	NA
CASSLGGRETQYF	TGTGCCAGCAGCTTAGGTGGAAGGGAGACCCAGTACTTC	TRBJ2-5	TRBV7-9	NA	few
CASSRQGIYTF	TGTGCCAGCAGTCGACAGGGGATCTACACCTTC	TRBJ1-2	TRBV28	TRBD1	NA
CASSLALGAGNTIYF	TGTGCCAGCAGCTTGGCCTTAGGGGCTGGAAACACCATATATTTT	TRBJ1-3	TRBV5-6	NA	NA
CASSDNSGANVLTF	TGTGCCAGCAGTGATAACTCTGGGGCCAACGTCCTGACTTTC	TRBJ2-6	TRBV25-1	NA	NA
CASSQPLQPQHF	TGTGCCAGCAGCCAGCCATTACAGCCCCAGCATTTT	TRBJ1-5	TRBV7-7	NA	NA
CASSQLSGSEETQYF	TGTGCCAGCAGCCAATTAAGCGGGAGCGAAGAGACCCAGTACTTC	TRBJ2-5	TRBV7-6	TRBD2	NA
CAWSGSRVKLFF	TGTGCCTGGAGTGGCTCCCGAGTGAAGCTGTTTTTT	TRBJ2-2	TRBV30	NA	NA
CASSPSPIAEAFF	TGTGCCAGCTCACCCTCGCCAATAGCTGAAGCTTTCTTT	TRBJ1-1	TRBV18	NA	NA
CASSPSGDNTIYF	TGTGCCAGCTCACCATCGGGCGACAACACCATATATTTT	TRBJ1-3	TRBV18	NA	NA
CAAGAETQYF	TGTGCCGCGGGGGCAGAGACCCAGTACTTC	TRBJ2-5	TRBV28	NA	NA
CASRTHNTGELFF	TGTGCCAGCCGAACCCACAACACCGGGGAGCTGTTTTTT	TRBJ2-2	TRBV19	NA	NA
CASSASGQGAYEQYF	TGTGCCAGTAGTGCATCGGGACAGGGGGCATACGAGCAGTACTTC	TRBJ2-7	TRBV19	TRBD1	NA
CASSPSIANYGYTF	TGCGCCAGCAGCCCCTCGATAGCAAACTATGGCTACACCTTC	TRBJ1-2	TRBV4-1	NA	NA
CASSLPKTGEEYTEAFF	TGCGCCAGCAGCTTGCCGAAGACAGGGGAAGAGTACACTGAAGCTTTCTTT	TRBJ1-1	TRBV5-1	TRBD1	NA
CASSQASLNYGYTF	TGTGCCAGCAGCCAAGCATCACTTAACTATGGCTACACCTTC	TRBJ1-2	TRBV3-1/TRBV3-2	NA	NA
CASSPPSGGTGELFF	TGTGCCAGCTCACCACCTTCAGGGGGTACCGGGGAGCTGTTTTTT	TRBJ2-2	TRBV18	TRBD1	NA
CASSEWIGQTIGNEQFF	TGTGCCAGCAGTGAATGGATCGGACAGACCATCGGCAATGAGCAGTTCTTC	TRBJ2-1	TRBV6-1	NA	once
CASSSPYEQYF	TGTGCCAGCAGTTCACCCTACGAGCAGTACTTC	TRBJ2-7	TRBV28	NA	NA
CASSVADRVGTVNQPQHF	TGTGCCAGCAGCGTAGCCGACAGGGTCGGAACGGTCAATCAGCCCCAGCATTTT	TRBJ1-5	TRBV9	TRBD1	few
CASSPPTGYSQPQHF	TGTGCCAGCAGTCCACCCACAGGTTACAGCCAGCCCCAGCATTTT	TRBJ1-5	TRBV28	NA	NA
CASRPPGLAGVEISDTQYF	TGTGCCAGCAGACCGCCGGGACTAGCGGGAGTGGAAATCTCAGATACGCAGTATTTT	TRBJ2-3	TRBV7-9	TRBD2	NA
CASSQLKDQPQHF	TGTGCCAGCAGCCAATTAAAGGATCAGCCCCAGCATTTT	TRBJ1-5	TRBV3-1/TRBV3-2	NA	NA
CASSLGQGNGNTIYF	TGCGCCAGCAGCTTGGGACAGGGAAATGGAAACACCATATATTTT	TRBJ1-3	TRBV5-1	TRBD1	NA
CAWRGAYEQYF	TGTGCCTGGCGGGGGGCCTACGAGCAGTACTTC	TRBJ2-7	TRBV30	TRBD2	few
CAWSSGTGEFGQPQHF	TGTGCCTGGAGCTCCGGGACAGGGGAGTTCGGTCAGCCCCAGCATTTT	TRBJ1-5	TRBV30	TRBD1	NA